These 17 T cell receptor beta chains were all obtained from the same sample, sequenced in a study of tumor-infiltrating lymphocytes in localized non-small cell lung cancer. The repertoire was sequenced with immunoSEQ multiplex PCR; TCRdb's copy has only in-frame clones and lacks some. Seen here are about 9,200 clones, about 81% observed once, and the top ten hold approximately 9.4%. What was sequenced was uninvolved lung tissue not adjacent to the tumor. The receptors stem from a human donor with non-small cell lung cancer.

V gene TRBV7-2 combines with J gene TRBJ2-3, with D uncertain. Germline V CDR1 and CDR2: SGHTA, FQGNSA. Trimming took 1 base from V and 2 from J, leaving 10 bases between them. The CDR3 has 15 residues. This chain's CDR3 is CASSLDRTFTDTQYF. DNA for the CDR3: TGTGCCAGCAGCTTAGACAGAACATTCACAGATACGCAGTATTTT.

The genes are TRBV28 and TRBJ2-7, with 8 nucleotides matching TRBD1. V lost 6 bases to trimming and J lost 1 base; unmatched junction nucleotides: 14. Germline CDR1 is MDHEN and CDR2 is SYDVKM. The CDR3 loop spans 17 amino acids. The CDR3 region is CASRKGGFGDRSYEQYF. The CDR3 DNA reads as TGTGCCAGCAGGAAAGGAGGATTTGGGGACAGGTCCTACGAGCAGTACTTC.

The rearrangement joins TRBV7-9 to TRBJ1-3, with 7 bases lining up with TRBD1. V was pared by 4 bases and J by 1 base, with 13 bases of the junction left unmatched. Germline loops: CDR1 SEHNR, CDR2 FQNEAQ (reference sequence). There are 18 residues in the CDR3. The CDR3: CASSSPYGTAPSGNTIYF. The CDR3 DNA reads TGTGCCAGCAGCTCACCCTACGGGACAGCCCCGTCTGGAAACACCATATATTTT.

The gene calls are TRBV5-8 and TRBJ2-5; 7 nucleotides align to TRBD1. Germline values: CDR1 SGHTS, CDR2 YDEGEE. Trimming took 2 bases from V and 1 from J; bases not matched to a gene: 11. The CDR3 is made up of 17 amino acids. The CDR3, as DNA: TGTGCCAGCAGCTTTAATAGTGGGACAGATTTCCAAGAGACCCAGTACTTC. This encodes CASSFNSGTDFQETQYF.

The chain links TRBV7-9 to TRBJ2-1; D call uncertain. This CDR3 spans 11 amino acids. V was cut by 6 bases and J by 5 bases, with 5 bases left in between. Germline values: CDR1 SEHNR, CDR2 FQNEAQ (reference sequence). CDR3: CASRTDNEQFF. The CDR3 nucleotides read TGTGCCAGCAGAACGGACAATGAGCAGTTCTTC.

The chain couples TRBV7-9 to TRBJ1-5, with D uncertain. The germline CDR1 and CDR2 sequences are SEHNR and FQNEAQ (reference sequence). Trimming took off 5 bases at V and 4 bases at J, with 9 bases between the two ends. The CDR3 runs 13 residues. This chain's CDR3 is CASSPQENQPQHF. The CDR3 DNA reads as TGTGCCAGCAGCCCCCAGGAGAATCAGCCCCAGCATTTT.

The CDR3 sequence is CAWSVPQGYNEQYF. The CDR3 bases are TGTGCCTGGAGTGTACCCCAGGGATACAACGAGCAGTACTTC. The chain recombines TRBV30 with TRBJ2-7; maybe TRBD1 (5 bases). The CDR3 totals 14 residues. Trimming cost V 0 bases and J 5 bases, with 14 bases left between them. The germline CDR1 and CDR2 sequences are GTSNPN and SVGIG (reference sequence).

The chain has TRBV11-2 and TRBJ2-1; the match to TRBD2 covers 7 bases. The CDR3 loop spans 15 amino acids. With 2 bases clipped from V and 8 bases from J, the junction kept 9 bases outside the gene matches. Germline V gene sequence: CDR1 SGHAT, CDR2 FQNNGV. This CDR3 is CASSLLGVAGYEQFF. The CDR3 region has the DNA TGTGCCAGCAGCTTATTGGGGGTAGCGGGTTATGAGCAGTTCTTC.

V and J are TRBV5-1 and TRBJ2-1, with 8 bases matching TRBD2. CDR1 and CDR2 from the germline V gene are SGHRS and YFSETQ. The CDR3 totals 18 residues. V trimming: 3 bases; J trimming: 4 bases; junction bases outside the gene matches: 15. CDR3 residues: CASSWSSGSPSRYNEQFF. CDR3 nucleotide sequence: TGCGCCAGCAGCTGGTCCAGCGGGAGTCCCTCACGTTACAATGAGCAGTTCTTC. The variable domain in full, completed from reference TRBV5-1 and TRBJ2-1, reads KAGVTQTPRYLIKTRGQQVTLSCSPISGHRSVSWYQQTPGQGLQFLFEYFSETQRNKGNFPGRFSGRQFSNSRSEMNVSTLELGDSALYLCASSWSSGSPSRYNEQFFGPGTRLTVL.

This clone was detected only a few times. The chain recombines TRBV7-9 with TRBJ1-3; D call uncertain. The germline V gene has CDR1 SEHNR and CDR2 FQNEAQ (reference sequence). This CDR3 comprises 14 residues. Trimming removed 5 bases at V and 16 bases at J, with 24 bases between. DNA for the CDR3: TGTGCCAGCAGCATAACCCTTAACCTCCCTACCCCTTATTTT. This gives the protein CASSITLNLPTPYF.

The rearrangement links TRBV13 to TRBJ2-3; 8 bases line up with TRBD1. V shed 5 bases and J 6 bases; nucleotides not matched to a gene: 7. Germline loops: CDR1 PRHDT, CDR2 FYEKMQ (reference sequence). The length of the CDR3 is 14 residues. The chain's CDR3 is CASSQDRVKDTQYF. The CDR3 nucleotides are TGTGCCAGCAGCCAGGACAGGGTTAAGGATACGCAGTATTTT. Full variable domain (outside the CDR3, taken from reference TRBV13 and TRBJ2-3): AAGVIQSPRHLIKEKRETATLKCYPIPRHDTVYWYQQGPGQDPQFLISFYEKMQSDKGSIPDRFSAQQFSDYHSELNMSSLELGDSALYFCASSQDRVKDTQYFGPGTRLTVL.

The genes are TRBV7-6 and TRBJ2-3; TRBD1 aligns across 7 bases. This CDR3 is built from 16 residues. Per the germline V gene, CDR1 is SGHVS and CDR2 is FNYEAQ. The junction had 9 bases not matched to a gene; V was cut back by 6 bases and J by 0 bases. CDR3 nucleotides: TGTGCCAGCAGTTCACAGGGACAGACTAGCACAGATACGCAGTATTTT. Translating gives CASSSQGQTSTDTQYF.

This chain connects TRBV28 to TRBJ2-2; D not resolved. The CDR3 spans 12 residues. The V and J ends lost 2 bases and 9 bases respectively, with 7 bases between them. Germline V lookup: CDR1 MDHEN, CDR2 SYDVKM. The CDR3 DNA reads as TGTGCCAGCAGTTTAGGCTCCAGGGAGCTGTTTTTT. It specifies CASSLGSRELFF.

The chain has TRBV7-6 and TRBJ2-7; 7 bases fit TRBD1. The CDR3 is 14 amino acids. The germline V gene encodes CDR1 SGHVS and CDR2 FNYEAQ. After removal of 5 bases from V and 2 bases from J, the junction contained 6 bases not matched to a gene. This CDR3 is CASSQLGQTYEQYF. In nucleotides, the CDR3 is TGTGCCAGCAGCCAATTGGGACAGACCTACGAGCAGTACTTC.

V is TRBV14 and J is TRBJ1-1, with D possibly matching TRBD1 (5 bases). CDR1 is SGHDN and CDR2 is FVKESK in the germline V gene. Trimming took off 5 bases at V and 7 bases at J, with 11 bases between the two ends. The CDR3 is made up of 12 amino acids. CDR3 protein: CASSFWGGEAFF. The CDR3 DNA sequence: TGTGCCAGCAGCTTTTGGGGGGGTGAAGCTTTCTTT.

The rearrangement joins TRBV10-3 to TRBJ2-5, with no clear D. The end of the DNA is better explained by TRBJ2-7, so the J call may be wrong. This CDR3 has 13 amino acids. The germline V gene encodes CDR1 ENHRY and CDR2 SYGVKD. Here the CDR3 DNA reads TGTGCCATCAGTGAGGGACGGCCCTACGAGCAGTACTTC. This codes for CAISEGRPYEQYF.

The chain employs TRBV10-2 and TRBJ2-1, with 9 bases identical to TRBD2. The CDR3 sequence is 15 residues long. V gave up 3 bases and J gave up 4 bases; unmatched junction bases: 4. Germline-derived CDR1 and CDR2 are WSHSY and SAAADI. CDR3 sequence reads: CASSDSGSAYNEQFF. CDR3 nucleotide sequence: TGCGCCAGCAGTGATAGCGGGAGTGCTTACAATGAGCAGTTCTTC.